These T cell receptor beta chains were read from a single sample in a study of cytomegalovirus exposure and HLA in healthy donors. Sequencing used immunoSEQ multiplex PCR; TCRdb keeps in-frame clones, though not all of them. The repertoire consists of about 200,000 clones, with roughly 80% occurring once and the leading ten covering about 0.36%. Sequenced input: PBMCs. The source of these receptors is a male donor in good health and CMV-seropositive. Both conserved end residues are part of each CDR3. D genes are given only for firm matches. The size entry is marked missing in some rows and otherwise reads once, few, many or a size class.

TRBV5-1,TRBJ2-3,-,TRBD2,CASSLSGLAVDTQYF,TGCGCCAGCAGCTTATCGGGACTAGCGGTCGATACGCAGTATTTT
TRBV27,TRBJ1-5,-,-,CASSRQGFNQPQHF,TGTGCCAGCAGTCGTCAGGGCTTCAATCAGCCCCAGCATTTT
TRBV9,TRBJ2-7,-,TRBD1,CASSVEGASSYEQYF,TGTGCCAGCAGCGTAGAGGGGGCGAGCTCCTACGAGCAGTACTTC
TRBV5-4,TRBJ1-3,few,-,CASSLGPPGGPGNTIYF,TGTGCCAGCAGCTTGGGGCCGCCCGGAGGCCCTGGAAACACCATATATTTT
TRBV28,TRBJ2-7,-,TRBD2,CASSSASGRADEQYF,TGTGCCAGCAGCTCCGCTAGCGGGAGGGCCGACGAGCAGTACTTC
TRBV29-1,TRBJ2-7,-,TRBD2,CSVEGTSGGTKYF,TGCAGCGTTGAAGGGACTAGCGGGGGAACGAAGTACTTC
TRBV20-1,TRBJ2-7,-,-,CSATRYEQYF,TGCAGTGCTACTCGGTACGAGCAGTACTTC
TRBV2,TRBJ2-1,-,TRBD1,CASSAGQPLYNEQFF,TGTGCCAGCAGTGCGGGACAGCCTCTTTACAATGAGCAGTTCTTC
TRBV5-4,TRBJ1-2,-,-,CASSLSRVNYNYGYTF,TGTGCCAGCAGCTTGTCCAGGGTAAACTACAACTATGGCTACACCTTC
TRBV2,TRBJ1-2,-,-,CASSTVGGDGYTF,TGTGCCAGCAGTACGGTTGGAGGGGATGGCTACACCTTC
TRBV2,TRBJ2-7,-,-,CASSLGGTSTYEQYF,TGTGCCAGCAGTCTAGGGGGTACGTCTACCTACGAGCAGTACTTC
TRBV6-6,TRBJ1-1,-,TRBD1,CASSARDRGNTEAFF,TGTGCCAGCAGTGCCCGGGACAGGGGGAACACTGAAGCTTTCTTT
TRBV4-2,TRBJ2-1,-,TRBD2,CASSQPGGAGSYNEQFF,TGTGCCAGCAGCCAACCCGGGGGGGCCGGGTCCTACAATGAGCAGTTCTTC
TRBV11-2,TRBJ1-5,-,-,CASSLGRGPQHF,TGTGCCAGCAGCTTAGGTAGGGGCCCCCAGCATTTT
TRBV7-2,TRBJ2-7,-,-,CASSLAFTYEQYF,TGTGCCAGCAGCTTAGCATTTACCTACGAGCAGTACTTC
TRBV7-9,TRBJ1-4,-,TRBD1,CASRPTGDEKLFF,TGTGCCAGCAGACCCACAGGGGATGAAAAACTGTTTTTT
TRBV30,TRBJ2-7,-,TRBD2,CAWSLGTSGSGEQYF,TGTGCCTGGAGCCTCGGGACTAGCGGGAGCGGAGAGCAGTACTTC
TRBV19,TRBJ2-3,-,TRBD2,CASSLSPGGTDTQYF,TGTGCCAGTAGTCTCTCCCCGGGGGGGACAGATACGCAGTATTTT
TRBV7-8,TRBJ1-3,-,-,CASSLVSFDRGNTIYF,TGTGCCAGCAGCTTAGTGTCGTTTGACAGAGGAAACACCATATATTTT
TRBV5-1,TRBJ2-5,-,-,CASSFGTYQETQYF,TGCGCCAGCAGCTTCGGGACTTACCAGGAGACCCAGTACTTC
TRBV5-4,TRBJ1-4,-,-,CASSLAGITMEKLFF,TGTGCCAGCAGCTTGGCCGGAATTACTATGGAAAAACTGTTTTTT
TRBV2,TRBJ2-1,-,-,CASTGGYNEQFF,TGTGCCAGCACGGGCGGGTACAATGAGCAGTTCTTC
TRBV4-1,TRBJ2-1,-,TRBD1,CASSQDAKQGVVHEQFF,TGCGCCAGCAGCCAAGATGCAAAACAGGGGGTTGTCCATGAGCAGTTCTTC
TRBV29-1,TRBJ2-1,-,TRBD1,CSAGQGDNEQFF,TGCAGCGCTGGACAGGGGGACAATGAGCAGTTCTTC
TRBV4-1,TRBJ2-3,-,-,CASSRGLQDTDTQYF,TGCGCCAGCAGCCGAGGACTCCAGGACACAGATACGCAGTATTTT
TRBV5-1,TRBJ1-1,-,-,CASSLDSMNTEAFF,TGCGCCAGCAGCTTGGACAGTATGAACACTGAAGCTTTCTTT
TRBV7-2,TRBJ2-7,-,TRBD1,CASSLDRGSYEQYF,TGTGCCAGCAGCTTAGACAGGGGGTCCTACGAGCAGTACTTC
TRBV2,TRBJ2-1,-,-,CASTLESGRINEQFF,TGTGCCAGCACTCTTGAGTCGGGGAGAATCAATGAGCAGTTCTTC
TRBV11-2,TRBJ2-7,-,-,CASSLRWSARSYEQYF,TGTGCCAGCAGCTTAAGATGGTCAGCGCGCTCCTACGAGCAGTACTTC
TRBV7-9,TRBJ2-3,-,-,CARDGGRTDTQYF,TGTGCGAGAGACGGGGGGCGCACAGATACGCAGTATTTT
TRBV19,TRBJ2-7,few,TRBD2,CASSPAYSGLHEQYF,TGTGCCAGTAGCCCCGCCTATAGCGGGTTACACGAGCAGTACTTC
TRBV7-3,TRBJ2-3,few,-,CASSSSGPADTQYF,TGTGCCAGCAGCTCAAGCGGTCCCGCCGATACGCAGTATTTT
TRBV6-5,TRBJ1-3,-,-,CASSRTVRNTIYF,TGTGCCAGCAGTCGGACAGTAAGAAACACCATATATTTT
TRBV6-4,TRBJ1-1,-,TRBD1,CASSTGTGVNTEAFF,TGTGCCAGCAGCACAGGAACAGGGGTGAACACTGAAGCTTTCTTT
TRBV11-3,TRBJ2-1,-,TRBD2,CASSFGTSDLGQFF,TGTGCCAGCAGCTTCGGGACTAGCGATCTTGGGCAGTTCTTC
TRBV4-2,TRBJ1-2,few,TRBD1,CASSQAGGAFGYTF,TGTGCCAGCAGCCAAGCAGGGGGCGCGTTCGGCTACACCTTC
TRBV18,TRBJ1-1,-,TRBD1,CASFTGGGIEAFF,TGTGCCAGCTTTACAGGGGGAGGAATTGAAGCTTTCTTT
TRBV30,TRBJ1-5,-,-,CAWSKGTGQDQPQHF,TGTGCCTGGAGTAAAGGGACGGGACAAGATCAGCCCCAGCATTTT
TRBV4-2,TRBJ2-5,-,-,CASSQELRVQETQYF,TGTGCCAGCAGCCAAGAACTACGAGTCCAAGAGACCCAGTACTTC
TRBV7-2,TRBJ2-3,-,-,CASSLDFWASDTQYF,TGTGCCAGCAGCTTAGATTTCTGGGCCTCAGATACGCAGTATTTT
TRBV14,TRBJ1-1,-,-,CASSQLMNTEAFF,TGTGCCAGCAGCCAACTAATGAACACTGAAGCTTTCTTT
TRBV5-1,TRBJ2-3,once,-,CASSLGTSTDTQYF,TGCGCCAGCAGCTTGGGGACTAGCACAGATACGCAGTATTTT
TRBV30,TRBJ1-5,-,-,CAWINSGQPQHF,TGTGCCTGGATTAATTCGGGGCAGCCCCAGCATTTT
TRBV9,TRBJ2-5,-,-,CASSVTPGQQETQYF,TGTGCCAGCAGCGTAACCCCGGGACAACAAGAGACCCAGTACTTC
TRBV15,TRBJ1-1,once,-,CATSGLRRNTEAFF,TGTGCCACCAGCGGTTTGCGGAGGAACACTGAAGCTTTCTTT
TRBV21-1,TRBJ1-1,-,-,CASTVEAFF,TGTGCCAGCACCGTTGAAGCTTTCTTT
TRBV7-3,TRBJ2-3,-,-,CASSAAGWTDTQYF,TGTGCCAGCAGTGCGGCGGGATGGACAGATACGCAGTATTTT
TRBV12-5,TRBJ2-3,-,-,CASGSGLASSTDTQYF,TGTGCTAGTGGCTCGGGACTGGCATCGAGCACAGATACGCAGTATTTT
TRBV4-1,TRBJ1-5,-,-,CASSHLEGNQPQHF,TGCGCCAGCAGCCACCTCGAGGGCAATCAGCCCCAGCATTTT
TRBV2,TRBJ2-2,-,TRBD1,CASSGDRKNTGELFF,TGTGCCAGCAGTGGGGACAGGAAGAACACCGGGGAGCTGTTTTTT
TRBV6-5,TRBJ1-1,-,-,CASSRGAKIGTEAFF,TGTGCCAGCAGCCGTGGGGCCAAAATAGGCACTGAAGCTTTCTTT